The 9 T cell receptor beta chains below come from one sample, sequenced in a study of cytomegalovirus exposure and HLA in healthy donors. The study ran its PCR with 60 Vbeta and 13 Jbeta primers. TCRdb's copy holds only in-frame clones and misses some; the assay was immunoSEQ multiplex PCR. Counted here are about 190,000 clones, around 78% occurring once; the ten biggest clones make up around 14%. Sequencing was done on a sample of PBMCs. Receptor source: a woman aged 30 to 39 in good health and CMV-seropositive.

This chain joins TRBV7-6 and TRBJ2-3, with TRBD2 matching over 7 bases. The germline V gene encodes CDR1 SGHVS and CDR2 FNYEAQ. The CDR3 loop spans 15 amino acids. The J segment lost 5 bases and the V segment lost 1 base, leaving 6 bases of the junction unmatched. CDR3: CASSLGRGVKDTQYF. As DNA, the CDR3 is TGTGCCAGCAGCTTAGGCCGGGGGGTTAAAGATACGCAGTATTTT.

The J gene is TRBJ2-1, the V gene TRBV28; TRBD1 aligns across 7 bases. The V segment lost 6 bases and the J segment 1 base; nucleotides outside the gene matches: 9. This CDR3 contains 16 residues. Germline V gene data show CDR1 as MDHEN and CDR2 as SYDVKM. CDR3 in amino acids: CASSTLGGGSYNEQFF. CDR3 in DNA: TGTGCCAGCAGCACATTAGGGGGCGGATCCTACAATGAGCAGTTCTTC.

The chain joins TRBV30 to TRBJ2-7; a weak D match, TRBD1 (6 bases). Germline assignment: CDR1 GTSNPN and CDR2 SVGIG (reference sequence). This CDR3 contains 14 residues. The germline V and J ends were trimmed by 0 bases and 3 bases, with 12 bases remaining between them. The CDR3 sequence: CAWSVGGLLYEQYF. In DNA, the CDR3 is TGTGCCTGGAGTGTAGGGGGTCTGCTCTACGAGCAGTACTTC. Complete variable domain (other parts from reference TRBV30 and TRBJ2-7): SQTIHQWPATLVQPVGSPLSLECTVEGTSNPNLYWYRQAAGRGLQLLFYSVGIGQISSEVPQNLSASRPQDRQFILSSKKLLLSDSGFYLCAWSVGGLLYEQYFGPGTRLTVT.

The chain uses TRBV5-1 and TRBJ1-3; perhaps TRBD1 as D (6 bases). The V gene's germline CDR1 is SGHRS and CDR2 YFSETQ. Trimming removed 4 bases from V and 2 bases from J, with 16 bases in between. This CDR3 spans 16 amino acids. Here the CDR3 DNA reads TGCGCCAGCAGCCTCGTCCAGGGGATCCCTGGAAACACCATATATTTT. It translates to CASSLVQGIPGNTIYF.

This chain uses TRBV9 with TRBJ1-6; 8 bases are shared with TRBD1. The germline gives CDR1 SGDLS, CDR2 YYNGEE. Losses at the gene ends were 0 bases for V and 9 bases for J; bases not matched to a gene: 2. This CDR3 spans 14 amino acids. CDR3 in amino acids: CASSVGTGGSPLHF. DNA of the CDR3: TGTGCCAGCAGCGTAGGAACAGGGGGTTCACCCCTCCACTTT.

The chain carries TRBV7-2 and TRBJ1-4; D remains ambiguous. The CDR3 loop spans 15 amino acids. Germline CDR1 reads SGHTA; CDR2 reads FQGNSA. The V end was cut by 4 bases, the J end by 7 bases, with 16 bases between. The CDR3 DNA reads TGTGCCAGCAGCTCCTACTCGGGGAGGAGTGAAAAACTGTTTTTT. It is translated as CASSSYSGRSEKLFF.

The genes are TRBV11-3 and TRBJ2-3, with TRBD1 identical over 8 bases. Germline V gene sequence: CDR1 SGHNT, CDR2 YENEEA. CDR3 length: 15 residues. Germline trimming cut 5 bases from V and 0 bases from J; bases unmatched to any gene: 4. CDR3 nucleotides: TGTGCCAGCAGCCCGGGACAGGAAAGCACAGATACGCAGTATTTT. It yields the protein CASSPGQESTDTQYF. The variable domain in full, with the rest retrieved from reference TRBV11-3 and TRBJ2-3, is EAGVVQSPRYKIIEKKQPVAFWCNPISGHNTLYWYLQNLGQGPELLIRYENEEAVDDSQLPKDRFSAERLKGVDSTLKIQPAELGDSAVYLCASSPGQESTDTQYFGPGTRLTVL.

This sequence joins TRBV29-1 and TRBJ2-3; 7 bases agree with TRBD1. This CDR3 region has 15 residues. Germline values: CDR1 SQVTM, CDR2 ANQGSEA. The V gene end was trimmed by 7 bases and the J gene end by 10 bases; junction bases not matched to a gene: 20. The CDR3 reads CSATLGGQVLSAQYF. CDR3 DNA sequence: TGCAGCGCAACCCTCGGAGGACAGGTGCTGTCGGCGCAGTATTTT.

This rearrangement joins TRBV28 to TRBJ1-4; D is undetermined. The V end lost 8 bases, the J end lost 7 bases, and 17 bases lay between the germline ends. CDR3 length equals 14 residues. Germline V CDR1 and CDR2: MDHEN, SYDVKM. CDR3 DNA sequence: TGTGCCAGCCTAGGAGGGAGGCGAGGTGAAAAACTGTTTTTT. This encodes CASLGGRRGEKLFF.